The clone carrying this T cell receptor beta chain was recorded only once. The antigen remains unidentified. From germline, CDR1 is MNHEY and CDR2 SMNVEV (reference sequence). The CDR3 has 15 amino acids. V lost 5 bases, J lost 1 base, and 15 bases lay in between. These data belong to a study of cytomegalovirus exposure and HLA in healthy donors. The repertoire was sequenced with immunoSEQ multiplex PCR; TCRdb's copy has only in-frame clones and lacks some. The data show around 400,000 clones, 80% to 90% seen once. Notes on the study in general: Researchers reported that three CMV-associated chains were confirmed in vitro as CMV antigen-specific. Overall, about 160 TCR beta chains were annotated as cytomegalovirus-associated. Among TCR sequences, most were rare, though some public TCRs appeared in many donors.

The receptor comes from a woman aged 18-29 years in good health and CMV-seronegative. This chain uses TRBV27 with TRBJ2-7; D is possibly TRBD2 (6 bases). Sequenced: PBMCs. This chain's CDR3 is CASSASGDPSYEQYF. In nucleotides, the CDR3 is TGTGCCAGCAGTGCCTCGGGGGACCCGTCCTACGAGCAGTACTTC.